Following are 21 T cell receptor beta chains from one sample sequenced in a study of cytomegalovirus exposure and HLA in healthy donors. The study ran its PCR with 60 Vbeta and 13 Jbeta primers. The table came from immunoSEQ multiplex PCR; TCRdb's copy has only in-frame clones and leaves some out. The sample includes 190,000 or so clones, 80% to 85% seen only once; the top ten take 1.5% to 2%. The sequenced sample was PBMCs. These receptors were obtained from a middle-aged man in good health and CMV-seronegative.

The gene calls are TRBV6-1 and TRBJ2-5, with D maybe TRBD2 (5 bases). V dropped 7 bases and J dropped 5 bases, with 14 bases sitting between them. CDR3 length: 13 amino acids. The germline V gene encodes CDR1 MNHNS and CDR2 SASEGT. The CDR3 DNA reads TGTGCCAGCACCTCCAGGTCGGGGGAGACCCAGTACTTC. Amino acid sequence: CASTSRSGETQYF.

The chain couples TRBV7-9 to TRBJ2-1; D may be TRBD1 (6 bases). The CDR3 is made up of 14 amino acids. Germline lookup yields CDR1 SEHNR and CDR2 FQNEAQ (reference sequence). Trimming left V 6 bases short and J 4 bases short, with 13 bases between. CDR3 sequence: CASRSTTGYNEQFF. The CDR3 nucleotides are TGTGCCAGCAGAAGTACTACAGGGTACAATGAGCAGTTCTTC.

Only one count was recorded for this clone. The chain uses TRBV7-2 and TRBJ2-7; tentative D call: TRBD2 (5 bases). V was clipped by 2 bases and J by 3 bases, with 14 bases between them. The germline V gene has CDR1 SGHTA and CDR2 FQGNSA. The CDR3 covers 15 residues. The CDR3: CASSLLQRTDYEQYF. The CDR3 nucleotides read TGTGCCAGCAGCTTACTACAGCGGACGGACTACGAGCAGTACTTC. Supplemented by reference TRBV7-2 and TRBJ2-7, the full variable domain reads GAGVSQSPSNKVTEKGKDVELRCDPISGHTALYWYRQSLGQGLEFLIYFQGNSAPDKSGLPSDRFSAERTGGSVSTLTIQRTQQEDSAVYLCASSLLQRTDYEQYFGPGTRLTVT.

The V call is TRBV9, the J call TRBJ2-1, with TRBD1 matching 9 bases. The J segment lost 6 bases and the V segment lost 0 bases, leaving 10 bases of the junction unmatched. The CDR3 is 17 residues long. The germline gives CDR1 SGDLS, CDR2 YYNGEE. CDR3 bases: TGTGCCAGCAGCGTAGGGGGACAGGGCAGATCAGGCAATGAGCAGTTCTTC. Protein product: CASSVGGQGRSGNEQFF.

This chain uses TRBV2 with TRBJ2-5, with 10 bases aligning to TRBD2. Germline CDR1 SNHLY, CDR2 FYNNEI. V lost 6 bases to trimming and J lost 5 bases; unmatched junction nucleotides: 9. CDR3 length: 15 amino acids. CDR3 DNA: TGTGCCAGCAGCGCGGGACTAGCGCAAAGCGAGACCCAGTACTTC. Protein product: CASSAGLAQSETQYF.

V is TRBV28 and J is TRBJ1-6; D is possibly TRBD1 (5 bases). The ends were cut back, 6 bases at V and 13 bases at J, with 16 bases in the middle. From germline, CDR1 is MDHEN and CDR2 SYDVKM. The length of the CDR3 is 13 residues. DNA for the CDR3: TGTGCCAGCAGCCTCAGGGCCCGTGATCCCCTCCACTTT. It yields the protein CASSLRARDPLHF.

The CDR3 bases are TGTGCCAGCAGGGACTCGGGCTTTGTACGCGAGCAGTACTTC. The encoded protein is CASRDSGFVREQYF. The J gene is TRBJ2-7, the V gene TRBV6-5, with D maybe TRBD2 (5 bases). This CDR3 is built from 14 residues. Trimming took off 6 bases at V and 6 bases at J, with 18 bases between the two ends. Germline V gene sequence: CDR1 MNHEY, CDR2 SVGAGI.

This sequence joins TRBV28 and TRBJ2-7; 10 bases match TRBD1. With V trimmed by 11 bases and J by 5 bases, 9 bases remained unmatched. Germline CDR1 MDHEN, CDR2 SYDVKM. The CDR3 totals 13 residues. DNA for the CDR3: TGTGCCGGGGGGGGACAGGGGTCCCACGAGCAGTACTTC. This codes for CAGGGQGSHEQYF.

The rearrangement uses TRBV19 and TRBJ2-2; 9 bases fit TRBD1. V shed 6 bases, J shed 5 bases, and the junction held 13 bases outside the gene matches. Germline assignment: CDR1 LNHDA and CDR2 SQIVND (reference sequence). The CDR3 extends over 17 amino acids. This CDR3 is CASRGETGTGRTGELFF. The CDR3 DNA reads TGTGCCAGTAGGGGGGAGACCGGGACAGGGAGGACCGGGGAGCTGTTTTTT.

V and J are TRBV5-4 and TRBJ2-5, with 7 bases that match TRBD1. The closer fit of TRBJ2-7 to the DNA end suggests the J call may be wrong. Germline lookup yields CDR1 SGHNT and CDR2 YYREEE (reference sequence). The CDR3 loop spans 14 amino acids. For the CDR3, the DNA is TGTGCCAGCAGCCGAAAGGACAGGCCCTACGAGCAGTACTTC. This gives the protein CASSRKDRPYEQYF.

The chain couples TRBV7-2 to TRBJ2-1; 14 bases are shared with TRBD2. Germline assignment: CDR1 SGHTA and CDR2 FQGNSA. After removal of 5 bases from V and 10 bases from J, the junction contained 13 bases not matched to a gene. The CDR3 contains 17 residues. In nucleotides, the CDR3 is TGTGCCAGCAGCGCGACTAGCGGGGGGGATCGATCAAGGGAGCAGTTCTTC. The encoded protein is CASSATSGGDRSREQFF.

This clone showed up just once. CDR3: CASSLAGGAHGNTIYF. CDR3 nucleotides: TGCGCCAGCAGCCTAGCGGGGGGCGCGCATGGAAACACCATATATTTT. This chain joins TRBV5-1 and TRBJ1-3, with a possible D match to TRBD1 (6 bases). Germline values: CDR1 SGHRS, CDR2 YFSETQ. V lost 4 bases and J 3 bases, leaving 17 bases between the germline ends. This CDR3 is built from 16 residues.

The CDR3: CASIRGAGEDTQYF. For the CDR3, the DNA is TGTGCCAGCATCCGGGGAGCGGGAGAGGATACGCAGTATTTT. V is TRBV7-2 and J is TRBJ2-3; TRBD2 agrees at 8 bases. Germline V CDR1 and CDR2: SGHTA, FQGNSA. The V and J ends lost 7 bases and 6 bases, in that order; junction bases with no gene match: 9. CDR3 size: 14 residues.

This rearrangement joins TRBV7-3 to TRBJ2-2; TRBD2 is a possible D gene (6 bases). This CDR3 spans 17 amino acids. Trimming removed 0 bases at V and 0 bases at J, with 11 bases between. Germline V gives CDR1 SGHTA, CDR2 FQGTGA. The CDR3 DNA reads TGTGCCAGCAGCTTAACGGCCTCGGGAGCGAACACCGGGGAGCTGTTTTTT. Translated, it gives CASSLTASGANTGELFF.

In regard to this clone: An end of the junction does not agree with germline; a read error may underlie this. The chain uses TRBV7-9 and TRBJ1-1; perhaps TRBD1 as D (5 bases). The CDR3 totals 12 residues. Germline values: CDR1 SEHNR, CDR2 FQNEAQ (reference sequence). The CDR3 loop is CSSINQGTEAFF. The CDR3 nucleotides are TGTTCCAGCATTAATCAGGGCACTGAAGCTTTCTTT.

V usage is TRBV4-1 and J usage is TRBJ1-3; D is perhaps TRBD1 (6 bases). Trimming pared 4 bases from V and 7 bases from J, leaving 29 bases between. CDR3 size: 19 residues. Per germline, CDR1 MGHRA and CDR2 YSYEKL. CDR3 in DNA: TGCGCCAGCAGCCGAAGATCGGGAGACCAGGGGTCGGGAGGGAACACCATATATTTT. This codes for CASSRRSGDQGSGGNTIYF.

This clone occurred a few times. The gene calls are TRBV6-5 and TRBJ1-4; D remains unclear. The CDR3 is 14 amino acids. Germline loops: CDR1 MNHEY, CDR2 SVGAGI. Trimming shortened V by 3 bases and J by 1 base, and 6 bases separated the two germline ends. CDR3 loop: CASSYVRTNEKLFF. The DNA for the CDR3 is TGTGCCAGCAGTTATGTTAGAACTAATGAAAAACTGTTTTTT.

The chain links TRBV28 to TRBJ2-1, with TRBD2 matching 8 bases. Germline CDR1 and CDR2: MDHEN and SYDVKM. After removal of 6 bases from V and 0 bases from J, the junction contained 7 bases not matched to a gene. The CDR3 totals 16 residues. CDR3 nucleotide sequence: TGTGCCAGCAGCCATAGCGGGGCGGGCTCCTACAATGAGCAGTTCTTC. It codes for CASSHSGAGSYNEQFF. Filled out from reference TRBV28 and TRBJ2-1, the complete variable domain reads DVKVTQSSRYLVKRTGEKVFLECVQDMDHENMFWYRQDPGLGLRLIYFSYDVKMKEKGDIPEGYSVSREKKERFSLILESASTNQTSMYLCASSHSGAGSYNEQFFGPGTRLTVL.

The V call is TRBV6-1, the J call TRBJ2-7; the match to TRBD1 covers 10 bases. Germline CDR1 and CDR2: MNHNS and SASEGT. CDR3 length equals 14 residues. V was clipped by 6 bases and J by 2 bases; unmatched bases: 4. The CDR3 coding sequence is TGTGCCAGCAGCCGGGACAGGGGAACCTACGAGCAGTACTTC. Translated, it gives CASSRDRGTYEQYF.

This clone was observed a single time. At one boundary the junction diverges from the germline segment, which might be a read error. The chain carries TRBV7-9 and TRBJ2-7; 14 bases map to TRBD2. Germline V gives CDR1 SEHNR, CDR2 FQNEAQ (reference sequence). The CDR3 totals 16 residues. CDR3: CSSSVSGTSGSREQYF. CDR3 DNA sequence: TGTTCCAGCAGCGTTTCCGGGACTAGCGGGAGTCGCGAGCAGTACTTC.

The rearrangement uses TRBV4-1 and TRBJ1-2; possible D gene TRBD1, 5 bases. Deletions cut 1 base from V and 4 bases from J, with 16 bases between. This CDR3 is built from 16 residues. Germline-derived CDR1 and CDR2 are MGHRA and YSYEKL. The CDR3: CASSQVLSGSGYGYTF. CDR3 bases: TGCGCCAGCAGCCAAGTTCTTTCAGGGTCGGGCTATGGCTACACCTTC.